The rows below give T cell receptor beta chains drawn from one sample of a study of T cells in Graves' hyperthyroidism and ophthalmopathy. TCRdb re-derived calls from the multiplex PCR reads in MiXCR, one entry per CDR3 protein. The table records over 650,000 distinct CDR3 sequences, roughly 45% of them present only once. Input material: peripheral blood or thyroid tissue (not recorded which). Source of these receptors: an adult man with Graves' disease, either hyperthyroidism or ophthalmopathy (not recorded which). Each CDR3 is given with its conserved first and last residue. The D gene is left open where the match is weak. Only part of the rows carry a size: once, few, many, or a class if the clone is expanded.

clone_size	d_call	v_call	j_call	cdr3_nt	cdr3_aa
once	TRBD1	TRBV25-1	TRBJ1-2	TGTGCCAGCAGTGAAGTAGGGACAGGGTCTAATGGCTACACCTTC	CASSEVGTGSNGYTF
few	TRBD1	TRBV7-2	TRBJ1-2	TGTGCCAGCAGCGCCCGGACAGGGAACTACACCTTC	CASSARTGNYTF
few	-	TRBV7-9	TRBJ2-7	TGTGCCAGCAGCTTGGATGAATCGAAACAGTACTTC	CASSLDESKQYF
many	-	TRBV29-1	TRBJ1-2	TGCAGCGTTGAAGAAACAGGGAACTATGGCTACACCTTC	CSVEETGNYGYTF
many	-	TRBV29-1	TRBJ2-7	TGCAGCGTTGTCGACTTGTACGAGCAGTACTTC	CSVVDLYEQYF
few	TRBD1	TRBV24-1	TRBJ1-1	TGTGCCACCAGTGATCGGGACAGGCGCGAAGCTTTCTTT	CATSDRDRREAFF
many	TRBD1	TRBV7-8	TRBJ2-5	TGTGCCAGCAGCTCCGCCCGGACAGGGGGGATGGAGACCCAGTACTTC	CASSSARTGGMETQYF
-	-	TRBV7-8	TRBJ2-1	TGTGCCAGCAGCTTACTGGGGGAGGTTGAGCAGTTCTTC	CASSLLGEVEQFF
-	-	TRBV2	TRBJ1-4	TGTGCCAGCAACACAAGGGGGGGTCGAGGGCTGTTTTTT	CASNTRGGRGLFF
-	-	TRBV2	TRBJ1-4	TGTGCCAGCAGTGTGGGTGGGGGCAAGAATGAAAAACTGTTTTTT	CASSVGGGKNEKLFF
-	-	TRBV20-1	TRBJ1-5	TGCAGTGCCAGAGAGTCAGGGAATCCCCCCCAGCATTTT	CSARESGNPPQHF
many	TRBD1	TRBV10-3	TRBJ1-3	TGTGCCATCAGTGAACAGGGGGCCGGAAACACCATATATTTT	CAISEQGAGNTIYF
few	-	TRBV12-3/TRBV12-4	TRBJ1-1	TGTGCCAGCAGGGAGACAGCCCCACTAAGAAAGAACACTGAAGCTTTCTTT	CASRETAPLRKNTEAFF
few	TRBD1	TRBV10-3	TRBJ2-7	TGTGCCGGATGGGACAGCTCCTACGAGCAGTACTTC	CAGWDSSYEQYF
-	-	TRBV2	TRBJ1-5	TGTGCCAGCAGTGAGCGCTCGCAAAGCAATCAGCCCCAGCATTTT	CASSERSQSNQPQHF
-	-	TRBV7-9	TRBJ1-1	TGTGCCAGCAGCTCCAACTCGGCGGGAATAAGGCCTGTAAACACTGAAGCTTTCTTT	CASSSNSAGIRPVNTEAFF
few	-	TRBV7-2	TRBJ2-5	TGTGCCAGCAGCTTAAGACCGGCGGGCCCCAAAACAAACCAAGAGACCCAGTACTTC	CASSLRPAGPKTNQETQYF
many	TRBD2	TRBV24-1	TRBJ2-7	TGTGCCACCAGTGATGCTGGGACTAGCGGGAGTATGGAAGAGCAGTACTTC	CATSDAGTSGSMEEQYF
many	-	TRBV7-9	TRBJ1-5	TGTGCCAGCAGCTTAGTCAGGGCTAATCAGCCCCAGCATTTT	CASSLVRANQPQHF
-	-	TRBV14	TRBJ1-2	TGTGCCAGCAGCGCGAGGGAGGGCGGATACACCTTC	CASSAREGGYTF
many	TRBD1	TRBV29-1	TRBJ1-2	TGCAGCGTGACCCCGGGACAGGGGGGCTACACCTTC	CSVTPGQGGYTF
-	-	TRBV2	TRBJ2-2	TGTGCCAGCGGGGGCAGTCCGAACACCGGGGAGCTGTTTTTT	CASGGSPNTGELFF
many	-	TRBV29-1	TRBJ2-7	TGCAGCGTTGCGGCAGGGAACGAGCAGTACTTC	CSVAAGNEQYF
few	-	TRBV24-1	TRBJ2-2	TGTGCCACCAGTGATCCCGTAGGGGAGAACACCGGGGAGCTGTTTTTT	CATSDPVGENTGELFF
-	TRBD2	TRBV7-3	TRBJ2-5	TGTGCCAGCTCTAGCGGGGGGGCAGGGGTGACCCAAACCCAGTACTTC	CASSSGGAGVTQTQYF
-	TRBD1	TRBV6-1	TRBJ1-6	TGTGCCAGCAGTGTGACAGGGGGGTCACCCCTCCACTTT	CASSVTGGSPLHF
-	TRBD2	TRBV5-1	TRBJ2-6	TGCGCCAGCAGCAACGGGGGACTAGCGGGCTTTGGGGCCAACGTCCTGACTTTC	CASSNGGLAGFGANVLTF
-	TRBD2	TRBV19	TRBJ2-7	TGTGCCAGTAGCGCGGGAGGCGCCGGGGCAGGCGAGCAGTACTTC	CASSAGGAGAGEQYF
many	-	TRBV5-6	TRBJ1-2	TGTGCCAGCAGCTTGGTTGACAGGAACTATGGCTACACCTTC	CASSLVDRNYGYTF
-	-	TRBV9	TRBJ2-2	TGTGCCAGCAGTGAGGGACTCCCGAACACCGGGGAGCTGTTTTTT	CASSEGLPNTGELFF
once	-	TRBV19	TRBJ1-6	TGTGCCAGTAGTCTACGCAGGGATAGGCGTTCACCCCTCCACTTT	CASSLRRDRRSPLHF
-	TRBD1	TRBV10-2	TRBJ2-2	TGCGCCAGCAGTGAGTCCCGTTCAGGGGGTAGCTCCGGGGAGCTGTTTTTT	CASSESRSGGSSGELFF
many	-	TRBV5-1	TRBJ2-7	TGCGCCAGCAGCTACGGGACGGACTCCTACGAGCAGTACTTC	CASSYGTDSYEQYF
-	TRBD2	TRBV5-1	TRBJ2-7	TGCGCCAGCAGCTTGGAGCCTAGCGGGGGGGCAACCTACGAGCAGTACTTC	CASSLEPSGGATYEQYF
many	-	TRBV2	TRBJ1-2	TGTGCCAGCAGTCCAGGGTTCTATGGCTACACCTTC	CASSPGFYGYTF
-	TRBD1	TRBV7-9	TRBJ2-2	TGTGCCAGTGAGGGGGCGCTTGACGGGGAGCTGTATTTT	CASEGALDGELYF
-	-	TRBV5-1	TRBJ1-1	TGCGCCAGCAGCCAAGATTCCAGGGTCGCTGAAGCTTTCTTT	CASSQDSRVAEAFF
few	TRBD1	TRBV19	TRBJ2-2	TGTGCCAGTAGTGGGGGACAGTTCAGCACCGGGGAGCTGTTTTTT	CASSGGQFSTGELFF
-	-	TRBV15	TRBJ2-6	TGTGCCACCAGCAGCGAGGGGGCTGGGGCCAACGTCCTGACTTTC	CATSSEGAGANVLTF
few	-	TRBV5-4	TRBJ1-1	TGTGCCAGCAGCTGGAGGGACGGGAACACTGAAGCTTTCTTT	CASSWRDGNTEAFF
-	-	TRBV7-9	TRBJ1-5	TGTGCCAGCAGCTTAGGTGGGGTGAGCGGCAATCAGCCCCAGCATTTT	CASSLGGVSGNQPQHF
-	TRBD2	TRBV5-4	TRBJ2-7	TGTGCCAGCAGCTTGGACCTCGTCGGGACTACCTACGAGCAGTACTTC	CASSLDLVGTTYEQYF
once	-	TRBV2	TRBJ1-1	TGTGCTCAGGACAGAAATCGGGGCATGAACACTGAAGCTTTCTTT	CAQDRNRGMNTEAFF
many	-	TRBV24-1	TRBJ1-4	TGTGCCACCAGTGATTCGCGAGGGTTGGGTGAAAAACTGTTTTTT	CATSDSRGLGEKLFF
many	-	TRBV7-9	TRBJ1-1	TGTGCCAGCAGCACCGGACAGTACACTGAAGCTTTCTTT	CASSTGQYTEAFF
-	-	TRBV12-3/TRBV12-4	TRBJ2-7	TGTGCCAGCAGTCTGTTTGGGGGCGACAGTGTGACCGGAGGCGACGAGCAGTACTTC	CASSLFGGDSVTGGDEQYF
-	-	TRBV9	TRBJ1-1	TGTGCCAGCAGCGTAGCTAGCGTGAACACTGAAGCTTTCTTT	CASSVASVNTEAFF
once	TRBD1	TRBV24-1	TRBJ1-6	TGTGCCACCAGTGGACCGGGACAGGTCCTGAATTCACCCCTCCACTTT	CATSGPGQVLNSPLHF
many	-	TRBV7-6	TRBJ1-4	TGTGCCAGCAGTCAAATGGGTGAAAAACTGTTTTTT	CASSQMGEKLFF
many	-	TRBV29-1	TRBJ1-1	TGCAGCGTTGAAGTAGTGACATCTGAAGCTTTCTTT	CSVEVVTSEAFF
many	TRBD1	TRBV5-1	TRBJ2-7	TGCGCCAGCAGCGTCGATCCGGGACAGGGGGCGAGAGAGCAGTACTTC	CASSVDPGQGAREQYF
-	-	TRBV7-9	TRBJ1-2	TGTGCCAGCAGCTTATCGTTTAAAGAGTTCGATGGCTACACCTTC	CASSLSFKEFDGYTF
few	TRBD1	TRBV2	TRBJ1-2	TGTGCCAGCAGTGGGACAGGGTTTAACTATGGCTACACCTTC	CASSGTGFNYGYTF
once	-	TRBV6-1	TRBJ1-6	TGTGCCAGCAGTGAACGTGGGAAATCACCCCTCCACTTT	CASSERGKSPLHF